A selection of T cell receptor beta chains follows, all from one sample in a study of T cell responses to AZD1222 COVID-19 vaccine. Assay: immunoSEQ multiplex PCR; the TCRdb copy retains only in-frame clones and omits some. The sample includes approximately 88,000 clones, around 73% of them seen just once. Sequenced material: peripheral blood, taken on day 0 of AZD1222 vaccination. Source of these receptors: an adult in good health. Both conserved end residues are part of each CDR3. Each record gives: clone size, D gene, V gene, J gene, CDR3 DNA, CDR3 protein. The D gene is left open where the match is weak. Where a row states a size, it is once, few, many or the class of an expanded clone; other rows omit it.

clone_size: .; d_call: TRBD2; v_call: TRBV7-2; j_call: TRBJ2-5; cdr3_nt: TGTGCCAGCAGCTTAGCTAGCGGGAGGGAGAGAGAGACCCAGTACTTC; cdr3_aa: CASSLASGRERETQYF
clone_size: few; d_call: .; v_call: TRBV14; j_call: TRBJ1-5; cdr3_nt: TGTGCCAGCAGCAGGGGGGTGGGGCAGCCCCAGCATTTT; cdr3_aa: CASSRGVGQPQHF
clone_size: .; d_call: TRBD2; v_call: TRBV7-2; j_call: TRBJ2-1; cdr3_nt: TGTGCCAGCAGCGTGACTAGCGGGGAGTACAATGAGCAGTTCTTC; cdr3_aa: CASSVTSGEYNEQFF
clone_size: few; d_call: TRBD2; v_call: TRBV5-6; j_call: TRBJ2-1; cdr3_nt: TGTGCCAGCAGCTTCCGGGGACTAGCGGCGTACAATGAGCAGTTCTTC; cdr3_aa: CASSFRGLAAYNEQFF
clone_size: .; d_call: .; v_call: TRBV5-1; j_call: TRBJ2-3; cdr3_nt: TGCGCCAGCAGAATCGGGAGAAATACAGATACGCAGTATTTT; cdr3_aa: CASRIGRNTDTQYF
clone_size: few; d_call: TRBD1; v_call: TRBV6-5; j_call: TRBJ1-6; cdr3_nt: TGTGCCAGCAACAACAGGGGAAGCTCACCCCTCCACTTT; cdr3_aa: CASNNRGSSPLHF
clone_size: .; d_call: .; v_call: TRBV6-5; j_call: TRBJ2-7; cdr3_nt: TGTGCCAGCAGTTACTCAAACGAGCAGTACTTC; cdr3_aa: CASSYSNEQYF
clone_size: .; d_call: .; v_call: TRBV28; j_call: TRBJ2-7; cdr3_nt: TGTGCCAGCAGTCCACGACTAGAATACAGAGACGAGCAGTACTTC; cdr3_aa: CASSPRLEYRDEQYF
clone_size: .; d_call: TRBD2; v_call: TRBV5-1; j_call: TRBJ2-5; cdr3_nt: TGCGCCAGCAGCTTGTTAGGGACTAGCCAAGAGACCCAGTACTTC; cdr3_aa: CASSLLGTSQETQYF
clone_size: .; d_call: .; v_call: TRBV2; j_call: TRBJ1-3; cdr3_nt: TGTGCCAGCCTAGAGTTCTCTGGAAACACCATATATTTT; cdr3_aa: CASLEFSGNTIYF
clone_size: .; d_call: .; v_call: TRBV24-1; j_call: TRBJ2-1; cdr3_nt: TGTGCCACCAGTGATACCACGGGTGAGCAGTTCTTC; cdr3_aa: CATSDTTGEQFF
clone_size: .; d_call: TRBD1; v_call: TRBV27; j_call: TRBJ2-7; cdr3_nt: TGTGCCAGCAGTTGGAGACAGGGAGAGGGAGAGCAGTACTTC; cdr3_aa: CASSWRQGEGEQYF
clone_size: once; d_call: .; v_call: TRBV27; j_call: TRBJ2-3; cdr3_nt: TGTGCCAGCTCCCCTTTCTCCACAGATACGCAGTATTTT; cdr3_aa: CASSPFSTDTQYF
clone_size: .; d_call: .; v_call: TRBV10-3; j_call: TRBJ1-2; cdr3_nt: TGTGCCATCAGTGCTCGAGGTGACAGTCCCGGCTACACCTTC; cdr3_aa: CAISARGDSPGYTF
clone_size: .; d_call: .; v_call: TRBV29-1; j_call: TRBJ2-5; cdr3_nt: TGCAGCGTTGGGGGCGTACAAGAGACCCAGTACTTC; cdr3_aa: CSVGGVQETQYF
clone_size: .; d_call: TRBD1; v_call: TRBV19; j_call: TRBJ2-2; cdr3_nt: TGTGCCAGTAAGGACAGGGGACCCGGGGAGCTGTTTTTT; cdr3_aa: CASKDRGPGELFF
clone_size: .; d_call: .; v_call: TRBV4-3; j_call: TRBJ2-7; cdr3_nt: TGCGCCAGCAGCCAAGAGAACAACTACGAGCAGTACTTC; cdr3_aa: CASSQENNYEQYF
clone_size: .; d_call: TRBD1; v_call: TRBV4-3; j_call: TRBJ1-2; cdr3_nt: TGCGCCAGCAGCCAAGACCGGGGACAGGGGGCTGACTATGGCTACACCTTC; cdr3_aa: CASSQDRGQGADYGYTF
clone_size: few; d_call: .; v_call: TRBV7-9; j_call: TRBJ2-6; cdr3_nt: TGTGCCAGCGCCGGGACACAATGGGCCCTGACTTTC; cdr3_aa: CASAGTQWALTF
clone_size: .; d_call: .; v_call: TRBV7-2; j_call: TRBJ2-1; cdr3_nt: TGTGCCAGCAGCTTAGATTCGGGGAGCCACAATGAGCAGTTCTTC; cdr3_aa: CASSLDSGSHNEQFF
clone_size: .; d_call: .; v_call: TRBV9; j_call: TRBJ1-1; cdr3_nt: TGTGCCAGCAGCGTCTCAGGGTCGCGCGGGCTGGAGGCTTTCTTT; cdr3_aa: CASSVSGSRGLEAFF
clone_size: few; d_call: TRBD1; v_call: TRBV6-5; j_call: TRBJ2-7; cdr3_nt: TGTGCCAGCAGGACAGGGTTAGGCTACGAGCAGTACTTC; cdr3_aa: CASRTGLGYEQYF
clone_size: .; d_call: TRBD2; v_call: TRBV2; j_call: TRBJ2-5; cdr3_nt: TGTGCCAGCAGCACTAGCGGGAGGGTGGTGCAAGAGACCCAGTACTTC; cdr3_aa: CASSTSGRVVQETQYF